These 10 T cell receptor beta chains originate from one sample sequenced in a study of blood T cell repertoires in COVID-19. Generated by immunoSEQ multiplex PCR, the TCRdb table keeps only in-frame clones and is missing some. Of about 180,000 clones detected, around 86% appear once; the ten largest clones hold about 9.6%. The source material was PBMCs or T cells enriched from blood (not recorded which). These receptors were taken from a woman in her 30s who had recovered from COVID-19.

This clone came up once. The V and J genes are TRBV25-1 and TRBJ2-7; D remains unclear. V lost 5 bases and J 3 bases, leaving 5 bases between the germline ends. This CDR3 spans 11 amino acids. Germline assignment: CDR1 MGHDK and CDR2 SYGVNS. The CDR3 sequence is CASSNHYEQYF. CDR3 DNA: TGTGCCAGCAGTAATCACTACGAGCAGTACTTC.

This sequence joins TRBV5-1 and TRBJ2-5; maybe TRBD1 (5 bases). The ends were cut back, 4 bases at V and 2 bases at J, with 12 bases in the middle. Germline CDR1 is SGHRS and CDR2 is YFSETQ. CDR3 length: 14 amino acids. The CDR3: CASSAQGGQETQYF. The DNA for the CDR3 is TGCGCCAGCAGCGCCCAGGGTGGGCAAGAGACCCAGTACTTC.

The chain is built from TRBV3-1 (or the pseudogene TRBV3-2) and TRBJ2-2; maybe TRBD1 (6 bases). Trimming took off 1 base at V and 4 bases at J, with 19 bases between the two ends. CDR1 and CDR2 (germline): LGHDT, YNNKEL (reference sequence). This CDR3 comprises 18 residues. The CDR3 protein is CASSQVPTGTLLTGELFF. In DNA, the CDR3 is TGTGCCAGCAGCCAAGTACCCACCGGGACATTACTCACCGGGGAGCTGTTTTTT.

This chain links TRBV5-4 with TRBJ2-7; the match to TRBD2 covers 7 bases. This CDR3 region has 14 residues. Trimming cost V 2 bases and J 4 bases; bases outside gene matches: 6. Germline V CDR1 and CDR2: SGHNT, YYREEE (reference sequence). CDR3 sequence: CASSLGEGRYEQYF. The DNA for the CDR3 is TGTGCCAGCAGCTTAGGGGAGGGCAGGTACGAGCAGTACTTC.

The CDR3 DNA follows: TGTGCCAGCAGTTTCCCAGGGAACACTGAAGCTTTCTTT. Translating gives CASSFPGNTEAFF. The chain has TRBV12-3 or TRBV12-4 and TRBJ1-1; D gene uncertain. The length of the CDR3 is 13 residues. The V gene lost 3 bases and the J gene lost 1 base, with 6 bases spanning the gap.

This clone was found a few times. V is TRBV3-1 (or the pseudogene TRBV3-2) and J is TRBJ1-2; no clear D. CDR1 LGHDT and CDR2 YNNKEL come from the germline V gene (reference sequence). CDR3 length equals 14 residues. V lost 3 bases and J lost 4, with 12 bases in between. The CDR3: CASSQAQNPYGYTF. CDR3 coding DNA: TGTGCCAGCAGCCAGGCACAGAACCCCTATGGCTACACCTTC.

The chain combines TRBV11-2 with TRBJ1-1; possibly TRBD1 for D (5 bases). The CDR3 loop spans 14 amino acids. V lost 5 bases, J lost 1 base, and 11 bases lay in between. Looked up from germline, CDR1 is SGHAT and CDR2 is FQNNGV. Here the CDR3 DNA reads TGTGCCAGCAGCCGGGCGGGGGGGAACACTGAAGCTTTCTTT. This sequence encodes CASSRAGGNTEAFF.

The chain is built from TRBV5-1 and TRBJ2-5, with no clear D. V was cut by 2 bases and J by 4 bases, with 3 bases left in between. Looked up from germline, CDR1 is SGHRS and CDR2 is YFSETQ. This CDR3 has 11 residues. DNA for the CDR3: TGCGCCAGCAGCTTCCTAGAGACCCAGTACTTC. It translates to CASSFLETQYF.

This clone appeared once. This sequence joins TRBV7-9 and TRBJ1-1; D is unclear. The CDR3 spans 15 residues. Germline-derived CDR1 and CDR2 are SEHNR and FQNEAQ (reference sequence). Trimming removed 1 base at V and 1 base at J, with 10 bases between. The CDR3 DNA sequence: TGTGCCAGCAGCTTAGGTTCAGGTGGGAACACTGAAGCTTTCTTT. Its protein is CASSLGSGGNTEAFF.

With respect to this clone: Other DNA sequences in the sample encode the same CDR3. The chain has TRBV29-1 and TRBJ1-2; perhaps TRBD1 as D (5 bases). The CDR3 has 12 amino acids. Looked up from germline, CDR1 is SQVTM and CDR2 is ANQGSEA. V gave up 3 bases and J gave up 8 bases, with 13 bases separating them. DNA of the CDR3: TGCAGCGTTGACTGGGGCGGGAGCGGCTACACCTTC. Protein: CSVDWGGSGYTF.